This T cell receptor (beta chain) was captured by sequencing in a study of blood T cells in healthy people across ages. Sample-barcoded 5' priming and a J-beta primer mix drove a second PCR of roughly 7 to 11 cycles. Each sample provided no less than 2.5 million CDR3-containing paired-end reads. From the 5' RACE reads, TCRdb called clonotypes with MiXCR, one entry per CDR3 protein. The profile covers around 700,000 distinct CDR3 sequences, with approximately 25% appearing a single time and roughly 9% taken by the ten largest. Germline V CDR1 and CDR2: ENHRY, SYGVKD. The CDR3 contains 16 residues. V lost 6 bases and J lost 4, with 22 bases in between. Healthy Caucasian individuals from Russia aged about 6 to 90 served as donors. Separately, the same data were catalogued under a study of T cells of mothers and their children.

What was sequenced was blood. This sequence joins TRBV10-3 and TRBJ2-7; D unresolved. This clonotype originated in a boy under 18 in good health. CDR3 amino acids: CAIRKEPGQGLYEQYF. CDR3 nucleotides: TGTGCCATCAGGAAGGAACCGGGCCAAGGGCTTTACGAGCAGTACTTC.